This TCR beta chain was recorded in a study of T-cell reconstitution after alpha-beta-depleted transplantation in children. This clonotype occurred a few times. CDR3 length: 13 residues. CDR1 is SGHRS, CDR2 YFSETQ, per germline. Trimming pared 0 bases from V and 9 bases from J, leaving 10 bases between. A library of TCRbeta sequences, prepared with unique molecular identifiers, was generated. TCRdb reanalysed the PCR reads using MiXCR and keeps one entry per CDR3 protein. Of about 980,000 distinct CDR3 sequences listed, around 30% are singletons. This rearrangement joins TRBV5-1 to TRBJ2-1, with D possibly TRBD1 on 5 matching bases. Sequenced here: PBMCs, mostly from graft donor cells, sampled 360 days after TCRalphabeta/CD19-depleted stem cell transplant. This TCR derives from a boy younger than two who had a stem cell transplant for SCID, so the T cells may come from the graft donor. CDR3: CASSLEGVFEQFF. In DNA, the CDR3 is TGCGCCAGCAGCTTGGAAGGGGTATTTGAGCAGTTCTTC.